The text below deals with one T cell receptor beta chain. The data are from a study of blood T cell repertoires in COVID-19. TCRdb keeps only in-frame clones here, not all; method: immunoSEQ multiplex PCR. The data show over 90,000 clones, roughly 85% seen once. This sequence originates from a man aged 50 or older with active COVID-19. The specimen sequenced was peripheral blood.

The CDR3 coding sequence is TGTGCCAGCAGCCAAATGTTAGGGGATCAGCCCCAGCATTTT. Its translation is CASSQMLGDQPQHF. The genes are TRBV3-1 (or the pseudogene TRBV3-2) and TRBJ1-5; D possibly corresponds to TRBD1 (5 bases). Germline values: CDR1 LGHDT, CDR2 YNNKEL (reference sequence). The V end was cut by 2 bases, the J end by 5 bases, with 10 bases between. The CDR3 loop spans 14 amino acids.